The 13 T cell receptor beta chains given below trace back to one sample, sequenced in a study of radiotherapy plus CTLA-4 blockade in lung cancer. Sequencing used immunoSEQ multiplex PCR; TCRdb keeps in-frame clones, though not all of them. The top ten hold approximately 2.8% of the sample, which has more than 95,000 clones, roughly 79% seen once. Sequencing used peripheral blood, obtained from a patient treated with radiotherapy plus ipilimumab. The receptors shown here come from a human donor with non-small cell lung cancer who had a partial response to radiotherapy plus ipilimumab. Some clones in this sample may be carry-over from other donors' samples.

This clone was seen a few times. The rearrangement joins TRBV6-5 to TRBJ1-6; D uncertain. The V end was cut by 2 bases, the J end by 8 bases, with 10 bases between. Germline V gene data show CDR1 as MNHEY and CDR2 as SVGAGI. CDR3 length: 14 residues. The CDR3 DNA follows: TGTGCCAGCAGTTACGAGGCACGTTATTCACCCCTCCACTTT. Translated: CASSYEARYSPLHF.

V usage is TRBV19 and J usage is TRBJ1-5; tentative D call: TRBD1 (6 bases). This CDR3 is 15 amino acids long. CDR1 LNHDA and CDR2 SQIVND come from the germline V gene (reference sequence). Trimming removed 5 bases from V and 1 base from J, with 12 bases in between. CDR3 amino acids: CASSSGGESNQPQHF. The CDR3, as DNA: TGTGCCAGTAGTTCGGGGGGCGAAAGCAATCAGCCCCAGCATTTT.

The J gene is TRBJ1-6, the V gene TRBV6-5; maybe TRBD1 (5 bases). Trimming took 2 bases from V and 5 from J, leaving 10 bases between them. The CDR3 loop spans 15 amino acids. The germline V gene has CDR1 MNHEY and CDR2 SVGAGI. CDR3 loop: CASSYRGLNNSPLHF. In DNA form, the CDR3 reads TGTGCCAGCAGTTACAGGGGACTAAATAATTCACCCCTCCACTTT.

The chain couples TRBV5-5 to TRBJ1-4; D unclear. Germline V gene lookup returns CDR1 SGHKS and CDR2 YYEKEE (reference sequence). V was clipped by 1 base and J by 5 bases, with 6 bases between them. CDR3 size: 13 residues. CDR3 sequence reads: CASSLYTNEKLFF. DNA for the CDR3: TGTGCCAGCAGCTTGTACACCAATGAAAAACTGTTTTTT.

This chain connects TRBV6-1 to TRBJ2-5, with 7 bases aligning to TRBD2. From germline, CDR1 is MNHNS and CDR2 SASEGT. After removal of 5 bases from V and 1 base from J, the junction contained 4 bases not matched to a gene. CDR3 length: 14 amino acids. CDR3 protein: CASSLRTSQETQYF. The CDR3 DNA sequence: TGTGCCAGCAGTCTGAGGACTAGCCAAGAGACCCAGTACTTC.

The rearrangement uses TRBV11-3 and TRBJ2-1; D remains unclear. The CDR3 spans 13 residues. Germline lookup yields CDR1 SGHNT and CDR2 YENEEA. V gave up 1 base and J gave up 10 bases, with 11 bases separating them. CDR3: CASSLGVRGEQFF. CDR3 nucleotide sequence: TGTGCCAGCAGCTTAGGGGTAAGAGGAGAGCAGTTCTTC.

By share, this clone ranks as medium-sized (0.01 to 0.1%). The J gene is TRBJ1-2, the V gene TRBV28; a possible D gene is TRBD1 (6 bases). Trimming cost V 6 bases and J 2 bases, with 16 bases left between them. The CDR3 consists of 15 residues. The germline V gene has CDR1 MDHEN and CDR2 SYDVKM. The CDR3 nucleotides read TGTGCCAGCAGCCTAGGGGGAGGGAGAAACTATGGCTACACCTTC. Encoded protein: CASSLGGGRNYGYTF.

V and J are TRBV6-5 and TRBJ1-1; TRBD1 aligns across 7 bases. Per the germline V gene, CDR1 is MNHEY and CDR2 is SVGAGI. V lost 5 bases to trimming and J lost 1 base; unmatched junction nucleotides: 7. CDR3 length: 15 amino acids. The CDR3 DNA sequence: TGTGCCAGCAGTCGACAGGGCTCCCCGAACACTGAAGCTTTCTTT. This translates into CASSRQGSPNTEAFF.

This chain links TRBV10-1 with TRBJ2-7, with D tentatively TRBD2 (6 bases). Per the germline V gene, CDR1 is WNHNN and CDR2 is SYGVQD (reference sequence). The V end was cut by 5 bases, the J end by 2 bases, with 10 bases between. This CDR3 spans 13 amino acids. In DNA, the CDR3 is TGCGCCAGCAGTTTTAGCGGCGCCTACGAGCAGTACTTC. Residues: CASSFSGAYEQYF.

This rearrangement joins TRBV5-4 to TRBJ1-1; 10 nucleotides align to TRBD1. The V gene's germline CDR1 is SGHNT and CDR2 YYREEE (reference sequence). With V trimmed by 5 bases and J by 1 base, 2 bases remained unmatched. The CDR3 is made up of 14 amino acids. The CDR3 protein is CASSWTGGNTEAFF. CDR3 DNA: TGTGCCAGCAGTTGGACAGGGGGGAACACTGAAGCTTTCTTT.

CDR3 sequence: CASSGGLAEITGELFF. The DNA for the CDR3 is TGTGCCAGCAGTGGGGGACTAGCGGAGATCACCGGGGAGCTGTTTTTT. V is TRBV6-1 and J is TRBJ2-2; 11 positions agree with TRBD2. The germline gives CDR1 MNHNS, CDR2 SASEGT. Trimming at V came to 4 bases and at J to 4 bases, leaving 5 bases not matched to a gene. This CDR3 is built from 16 residues.

This chain links TRBV27 with TRBJ1-1, with D maybe TRBD1 (6 bases). The CDR3 runs to 14 residues. Trimming pared 5 bases from V and 1 base from J, leaving 11 bases between. From germline, CDR1 is MNHEY and CDR2 SMNVEV (reference sequence). CDR3 amino acids: CASSPRGQNTEAFF. CDR3 sequence (DNA): TGTGCCAGCAGTCCCCGGGGACAGAACACTGAAGCTTTCTTT.

This clone was seen a few times. V is TRBV6-1 and J is TRBJ1-2; 7 bases line up with TRBD1. CDR1 and CDR2 (germline): MNHNS, SASEGT. Trimming took 10 bases from V and 3 from J; bases not matched to a gene: 8. The length of the CDR3 is 13 residues. The CDR3 protein is CAIRQGLDYGYTF. CDR3 in DNA: TGTGCCATCCGACAGGGTTTAGACTATGGCTACACCTTC.